The rows below give T cell receptor beta chains drawn from one sample of a study of OX40 agonist ivuxolimab in advanced cancers. Some clones are missing from TCRdb's copy, which holds only in-frame ones; the method was immunoSEQ multiplex PCR. The table has 100,000 to 150,000 clones, roughly 90% seen once. The sequencing here drew on CD4+ or CD8+ T cells sorted from blood, taken in a trial of the OX40 agonist ivuxolimab. These receptors were taken from an adult with an advanced solid tumor such as melanoma, head and neck, liver or kidney cancer. Both conserved end residues are part of each CDR3. A D gene is named only where the DNA matches it firmly. The listing skips clone size in some rows; elsewhere it reads once, few, many or a size class.

j_call cdr3_length d_call clone_size v_call cdr3_aa cdr3_nt
TRBJ1-5 15 TRBD1 NA TRBV7-6 CASSQGGYGNQPQHF TGTGCCAGCAGTCAAGGGGGCTACGGCAATCAGCCCCAGCATTTT
TRBJ1-2 13 NA NA TRBV19 CASRDGANYGYTF TGTGCCAGTAGAGACGGGGCTAACTATGGCTACACCTTC
TRBJ1-1 14 NA NA TRBV19 CASSIGVGNTEAFF TGTGCCAGTAGTATAGGAGTAGGGAACACTGAAGCTTTCTTT
TRBJ1-4 15 NA NA TRBV5-1 CASSSVVGQGEKLFF TGCGCCAGCAGCTCGGTAGTGGGCCAGGGAGAAAAACTGTTTTTT
TRBJ1-2 15 TRBD1 NA TRBV19 CASQKNRGSNYGYTF TGTGCCAGCCAGAAGAACAGGGGGTCTAACTATGGCTACACCTTC
TRBJ2-1 19 NA NA TRBV11-3 CASSLRGRGTGQLFSEQFF TGTGCCAGCAGCTTAAGGGGGAGGGGGACGGGACAGCTCTTTTCCGAGCAGTTCTTC
TRBJ1-2 14 NA NA TRBV7-9 CASSLLGSGNGYTF TGTGCCAGCAGCTTACTAGGATCCGGGAACGGCTACACCTTC
TRBJ2-7 14 NA NA TRBV25-1 CASSDYQKNYEQYF TGTGCCAGCAGTGATTATCAGAAAAACTACGAGCAGTACTTC
TRBJ2-6 14 NA NA TRBV28 CASRLSSGANVLTF TGTGCCAGCAGGCTCAGCTCTGGGGCCAACGTCCTGACTTTC
TRBJ2-6 16 NA once TRBV19 CASSTKGFSGANVLTF TGTGCCAGTAGTACGAAAGGCTTCTCTGGGGCCAACGTCCTGACTTTC
TRBJ2-3 12 NA NA TRBV11-1 CASSPPTERQYF TGTGCCAGCAGCCCGCCGACGGAACGGCAGTATTTT
TRBJ2-1 15 TRBD2 NA TRBV5-4 CASSLNSGRDNEQFF TGTGCCAGCAGCCTGAATAGCGGGAGGGACAATGAGCAGTTCTTC
TRBJ2-3 17 TRBD2 NA TRBV11-2 CASSLGAGGLSTDTQYF TGTGCCAGCAGCTTAGGGGCGGGAGGCCTGAGCACAGATACGCAGTATTTT
TRBJ2-7 14 NA NA TRBV28 CASTGGSRPHEQYF TGTGCCAGCACAGGCGGGTCCCGACCCCACGAGCAGTACTTC
TRBJ1-3 15 NA NA TRBV5-1 CASSLGPSSGNTIYF TGCGCCAGCAGCTTAGGACCCTCCTCTGGAAACACCATATATTTT
TRBJ2-4 17 NA NA TRBV9 CASSPRTDPLAKNIQYF TGTGCCAGCAGCCCTCGGACAGACCCTCTAGCCAAAAACATTCAGTACTTC
TRBJ2-1 14 TRBD1 NA TRBV5-6 CASSFQGAYNEQFF TGTGCCAGCAGCTTTCAGGGGGCCTACAATGAGCAGTTCTTC
TRBJ1-4 14 NA NA TRBV5-6 CASSPDPRNEKLFF TGTGCCAGCAGCCCGGACCCACGTAATGAAAAACTGTTTTTT
TRBJ2-2 15 NA NA TRBV10-3 CAIRSDRSSTGELFF TGTGCCATCAGATCGGACAGATCGAGCACCGGGGAGCTGTTTTTT
TRBJ2-5 14 NA NA TRBV5-8 CASTPLRGRETQYF TGTGCCAGCACTCCCCTGAGAGGGAGAGAGACCCAGTACTTC
TRBJ2-4 19 TRBD2 NA TRBV2 CASSGLADRYGIAKNIQYF TGTGCCAGCAGTGGTCTAGCGGACCGCTACGGGATAGCCAAAAACATTCAGTACTTC
TRBJ1-1 13 NA NA TRBV7-2 CASETGGNTEAFF TGTGCCAGCGAGACAGGAGGGAACACTGAAGCTTTCTTT
TRBJ2-5 15 TRBD1 NA TRBV28 CASSTRQGPGETQYF TGTGCCAGCAGTACCCGACAGGGCCCCGGGGAGACCCAGTACTTC
TRBJ1-5 17 NA NA TRBV27 CASSFRWRDYSNQPQHF TGTGCCAGCAGTTTCCGTTGGAGGGACTATAGCAATCAGCCCCAGCATTTT
TRBJ2-7 12 NA few TRBV7-6 CASSPGGYEQYF TGTGCCAGCAGCCCCGGCGGATACGAGCAGTACTTC
TRBJ2-6 17 NA NA TRBV7-3 CASSPFSDSTGANVLTF TGTGCCAGCAGCCCATTCTCGGACTCGACTGGGGCCAACGTCCTGACTTTC
TRBJ1-1 13 TRBD1 NA TRBV13 CASSWTGNTEAFF TGTGCCAGCAGCTGGACAGGGAACACTGAAGCTTTCTTT
TRBJ2-5 13 NA NA TRBV9 CASSVGGQETQYF TGTGCCAGCAGCGTAGGGGGTCAGGAGACCCAGTACTTC
TRBJ1-5 13 TRBD1 NA TRBV2 CASRAGGVQPQHF TGTGCCAGCAGAGCAGGGGGCGTTCAGCCCCAGCATTTT
TRBJ2-3 15 TRBD2 NA TRBV28 CASSLTAGATYTQYF TGTGCCAGCAGTCTGACAGCGGGAGCCACTTATACGCAGTATTTT
TRBJ2-1 15 TRBD2 NA TRBV5-1 CASSSRTSGTNEQFF TGCGCCAGCAGCTCCCGGACTAGCGGTACAAATGAGCAGTTCTTC
TRBJ2-7 15 TRBD1 NA TRBV13 CASSLPGQGVYEQYF TGTGCCAGCAGCTTGCCGGGACAGGGGGTCTACGAGCAGTACTTC
TRBJ2-6 16 TRBD2 NA TRBV5-6 CASSWGGTEGANVLTF TGTGCCAGCAGCTGGGGAGGGACCGAAGGGGCCAACGTCCTGACTTTC
TRBJ1-4 15 NA NA TRBV5-1 CASSMGRTTNEKLFF TGCGCCAGCAGCATGGGACGGACAACTAATGAAAAACTGTTTTTT
TRBJ1-1 15 NA NA TRBV18 CASSPLGPTGTEAFF TGTGCCAGCTCACCACTGGGTCCCACGGGCACTGAAGCTTTCTTT